This T cell receptor (beta chain) was captured by sequencing in a study of graft-versus-host responses after intestinal transplantation. Study-level background: Recipients were given multivisceral, liver-intestinal, or isolated intestinal transplants. Anti-thymocyte globulin was used for induction in all recipients, who then took tacrolimus and steroids for 3 to 4 years. Study results and limitations: Analysis identified GvH clones in recipient marrow, with some appearing first in ileum or blood. Allografts of patients with graft-donor T cell macrochimerism showed high graft-versus-host to host-versus-graft clone ratios.

Germline CDR1 is GTSNPN and CDR2 is SVGIG (reference sequence). V shed 0 bases and J shed 2 bases, with 7 bases lying between them. The CDR3 spans 13 residues. Notes on this clone: What it binds is unknown.

Using immunoSEQ multiplex PCR, the repertoire was profiled, and TCRdb retains in-frame clones only, with some absent. Of more than 90,000 clones in the sample, approximately 92% are singletons; the top ten hold about 0.5%. Here the sequenced sample was unstimulated CD8+ T cells sorted from spleen or lymph node cells, taken before intestinal transplant. This receptor was identified in a human donor who received an intestinal transplant. The chain employs TRBV30 and TRBJ1-1; D not certain. The CDR3 sequence: CAWSVSVNTEAFF. In nucleotides, the CDR3 is TGTGCCTGGAGTGTATCAGTTAACACTGAAGCTTTCTTT.